These T cell receptor beta chains were read from a single sample in a study of STAT5B mutations in CD4+ large granular lymphocyte leukemia. The method was immunoSEQ multiplex PCR; TCRdb's version includes in-frame clones alone and lacks a portion of them. Of some 30,000 clones listed, around 81% are singletons. The sample consisted of CD4+ T cells from blood buffy coats. The source of these receptors is a human donor in good health. CDR3s include the opening cysteine and the closing phenylalanine or tryptophan. Fields, in order: clone size, V gene, D gene, J gene, CDR3 protein, CDR3 DNA. The D gene is left open where the match is weak. Size values are once, few and many counts, or a class for expanded clones, and some rows have none.

clone size: NA
V gene: TRBV28
D gene: NA
J gene: TRBJ1-3
CDR3 protein: CASSLGEAGNTIYF
CDR3 DNA: TGTGCCAGCAGTTTAGGTGAAGCAGGAAACACCATATATTTT

clone size: once
V gene: TRBV5-1
D gene: TRBD1
J gene: TRBJ1-3
CDR3 protein: CASSPGQGFSGNTIYF
CDR3 DNA: TGCGCCAGCAGCCCCGGACAGGGCTTCTCTGGAAACACCATATATTTT

clone size: NA
V gene: TRBV28
D gene: NA
J gene: TRBJ1-5
CDR3 protein: CASTDSGQGHQPQHF
CDR3 DNA: TGTGCCAGCACCGATTCTGGGCAGGGCCATCAGCCCCAGCATTTT

clone size: few
V gene: TRBV2
D gene: NA
J gene: TRBJ2-5
CDR3 protein: CASSVGETQYF
CDR3 DNA: TGTGCCAGCAGTGTAGGAGAGACCCAGTACTTC

clone size: NA
V gene: TRBV19
D gene: NA
J gene: TRBJ1-3
CDR3 protein: CASNPGRTSGNTIYF
CDR3 DNA: TGTGCCAGTAATCCGGGACGGACCTCTGGAAACACCATATATTTT

clone size: NA
V gene: TRBV7-9
D gene: NA
J gene: TRBJ2-7
CDR3 protein: CASSNSPNEQYF
CDR3 DNA: TGTGCCAGCAGCAATAGTCCCAACGAGCAGTACTTC

clone size: few
V gene: TRBV7-8
D gene: NA
J gene: TRBJ1-2
CDR3 protein: CASSLSLANYGYTF
CDR3 DNA: TGTGCCAGCAGCTTATCTTTAGCAAACTATGGCTACACCTTC

clone size: NA
V gene: TRBV7-9
D gene: NA
J gene: TRBJ2-3
CDR3 protein: CASSFHSTDTQYF
CDR3 DNA: TGTGCCAGCAGCTTCCATTCGACAGATACGCAGTATTTT

clone size: NA
V gene: TRBV6-5
D gene: NA
J gene: TRBJ1-2
CDR3 protein: CASRALAEDYGYTF
CDR3 DNA: TGTGCCAGCAGGGCCCTAGCGGAGGACTATGGCTACACCTTC

clone size: NA
V gene: TRBV6-1
D gene: TRBD2
J gene: TRBJ2-7
CDR3 protein: CASSELAGGPNEQYF
CDR3 DNA: TGTGCCAGCAGTGAACTTGCGGGAGGGCCGAACGAGCAGTACTTC